The next 26 T cell receptor beta chains were all read from a single sample in a study of cytomegalovirus exposure and HLA in healthy donors. Clones were read by immunoSEQ multiplex PCR, and TCRdb kept only the in-frame ones, dropping some. Found here are 95,000 to 150,000 clones, roughly 95% of them singletons; the top ten hold 1.7%. Sequencing was performed on PBMCs. The receptors here all came from a man younger than 35 in good health and CMV-seronegative.

The rearrangement links TRBV2 to TRBJ2-1; D may be TRBD2 (5 bases). The CDR3 is made up of 13 amino acids. The V gene's germline CDR1 is SNHLY and CDR2 FYNNEI. The V gene lost 5 bases and the J gene lost 8 bases, with 13 bases spanning the gap. The CDR3 region is CASSRENGHEQFF. The CDR3 DNA is TGTGCCAGCAGTAGGGAGAATGGCCATGAGCAGTTCTTC.

The CDR3 loop is CASSPGQTMNTEAFF. CDR3 nucleotides: TGTGCCAGCAGCCCCGGACAGACGATGAACACTGAAGCTTTCTTT. The rearrangement uses TRBV7-9 and TRBJ1-1; possibly TRBD1 for D (6 bases). CDR3 length: 15 amino acids. Germline lookup yields CDR1 SEHNR and CDR2 FQNEAQ (reference sequence). The V and J ends lost 5 bases and 0 bases respectively, with 13 bases between them.

CDR3 sequence reads: CASSTSRLSYEQYF. CDR3 DNA: TGTGCCAGCAGTACTAGCCGTCTCTCCTACGAGCAGTACTTC. The V and J genes are TRBV28 and TRBJ2-7; D is perhaps TRBD2 (6 bases). Germline assignment: CDR1 MDHEN and CDR2 SYDVKM. The CDR3 spans 14 residues. Trimming removed 5 bases from V and 0 bases from J, with 11 bases in between. Using reference TRBV28 and TRBJ2-7 for the parts outside the CDR3, the full variable domain is DVKVTQSSRYLVKRTGEKVFLECVQDMDHENMFWYRQDPGLGLRLIYFSYDVKMKEKGDIPEGYSVSREKKERFSLILESASTNQTSMYLCASSTSRLSYEQYFGPGTRLTVT.

The rearrangement uses TRBV7-2 and TRBJ2-3; 8 nucleotides line up with TRBD1. The J segment lost 6 bases and the V segment lost 5 bases, leaving 7 bases of the junction unmatched. This CDR3 has 14 residues. CDR1 is SGHTA, CDR2 FQGNSA, per germline. CDR3 bases: TGTGCCAGCAGCAGAGTGCAGGGGGCCGATACGCAGTATTTT. Translation: CASSRVQGADTQYF.

This chain uses TRBV5-1 with TRBJ2-5; D not resolved. The germline gives CDR1 SGHRS, CDR2 YFSETQ. The CDR3 is 14 residues long. The V gene lost 6 bases and the J gene lost 1 base, with 13 bases spanning the gap. The CDR3 sequence: CASKKDNSQETQYF. The CDR3, as DNA: TGCGCCAGCAAAAAGGATAACAGCCAAGAGACCCAGTACTTC.

The chain couples TRBV6-5 to TRBJ2-5; TRBD2 agrees at 8 bases. Germline V lookup: CDR1 MNHEY, CDR2 SVGAGI. V was clipped by 10 bases and J by 0 bases; unmatched bases: 7. CDR3 length: 14 residues. CDR3 loop: CATKRGPYQETQYF. CDR3 in DNA: TGTGCCACTAAGCGGGGGCCGTACCAAGAGACCCAGTACTTC.

This chain links TRBV7-9 with TRBJ1-4, with TRBD1 as a possible D gene (5 bases). This CDR3 is 15 amino acids long. Germline V gives CDR1 SEHNR, CDR2 FQNEAQ (reference sequence). The germline V and J ends were trimmed by 3 bases and 4 bases, with 12 bases remaining between them. The CDR3 reads CASSLGPSGNEKLFF. The CDR3 nucleotides read TGTGCCAGCAGCTTGGGGCCCTCCGGTAATGAAAAACTGTTTTTT. The full variable domain, its missing parts supplied by reference TRBV7-9 and TRBJ1-4, is DTGVSQNPRHKITKRGQNVTFRCDPISEHNRLYWYRQTLGQGPEFLTYFQNEAQLEKSRLLSDRFSAERPKGSFSTLEIQRTEQGDSAMYLCASSLGPSGNEKLFFGSGTQLSVL.

A note on this clone: The sample carries other DNA sequences with the same CDR3. The V gene is TRBV7-9, the J gene TRBJ1-1, with D perhaps matching TRBD1 (6 bases). Trimming removed 2 bases from V and 2 bases from J, with 9 bases in between. The CDR3 sequence is 14 residues long. Looked up from germline, CDR1 is SEHNR and CDR2 is FQNEAQ (reference sequence). CDR3 in DNA: TGTGCCAGCAGCTTAACACAGGGTAACACTGAAGCTTTCTTT. Translating gives CASSLTQGNTEAFF. Filled out from reference TRBV7-9 and TRBJ1-1, the complete variable domain reads DTGVSQNPRHKITKRGQNVTFRCDPISEHNRLYWYRQTLGQGPEFLTYFQNEAQLEKSRLLSDRFSAERPKGSFSTLEIQRTEQGDSAMYLCASSLTQGNTEAFFGQGTRLTVV.

The chain uses TRBV27 and TRBJ2-5, with 9 bases fitting TRBD2. Near its end, the DNA agrees better with TRBJ2-7, so the J call may be wrong. Germline V gives CDR1 MNHEY, CDR2 SMNVEV (reference sequence). The CDR3 covers 18 residues. CDR3 residues: CASALPGLATLSSYEQYF. The DNA of the CDR3 is TGTGCCAGCGCGTTACCCGGACTAGCGACCCTGTCCTCCTACGAGCAGTACTTC.

This chain uses TRBV9 with TRBJ2-1; TRBD2 aligns across 8 bases. The CDR3 is 15 amino acids. Germline V CDR1 and CDR2: SGDLS, YYNGEE. Germline trimming cut 4 bases from V and 0 bases from J; bases unmatched to any gene: 3. CDR3 nucleotides: TGTGCCAGCAGCCCGGCGGGGGGCTCCTACAATGAGCAGTTCTTC. Residues: CASSPAGGSYNEQFF. Complete variable domain (other parts from reference TRBV9 and TRBJ2-1): DSGVTQTPKHLITATGQRVTLRCSPRSGDLSVYWYQQSLDQGLQFLIQYYNGEERAKGNILERFSAQQFPDLHSELNLSSLELGDSALYFCASSPAGGSYNEQFFGPGTRLTVL.

The chain joins TRBV18 to TRBJ1-2; the D gene is possibly TRBD1 (5 bases). The CDR3 has 13 amino acids. Trimming left V 3 bases short and J 2 bases short, with 7 bases between. CDR1 is KGHSH and CDR2 is LQKENI in the germline V gene. Here the CDR3 reads CASSPSGNYGYTF. CDR3 DNA: TGTGCCAGCTCACCGTCAGGGAACTATGGCTACACCTTC.

The chain uses TRBV29-1 and TRBJ2-7; D remains unclear. Trimming left V 4 bases short and J 3 bases short, with 10 bases between. Germline assignment: CDR1 SQVTM and CDR2 ANQGSEA. This CDR3 has 12 amino acids. The CDR3 spells CSVVTPSYEQYF. CDR3 nucleotides: TGCAGCGTTGTAACCCCGAGCTACGAGCAGTACTTC.

The CDR3 loop reads CAWNLFSGNTIYF. The CDR3 DNA reads as TGTGCCTGGAATCTCTTCTCTGGAAACACCATATATTTT. This sequence joins TRBV30 and TRBJ1-3; D unresolved. Trimming shortened V by 4 bases and J by 0 bases, and 7 bases separated the two germline ends. Germline loops: CDR1 GTSNPN, CDR2 SVGIG (reference sequence). This CDR3 contains 13 residues.

The chain joins TRBV5-6 to TRBJ1-4; 8 nucleotides line up with TRBD1. This CDR3 region has 14 residues. The germline CDR1 and CDR2 sequences are SGHDT and YYEEEE. V shed 2 bases and J 10 bases; nucleotides not matched to a gene: 7. Here the CDR3 reads CASSFQGASGKLFF. The DNA for the CDR3 is TGTGCCAGCAGCTTCCAGGGGGCTTCTGGAAAACTGTTTTTT. The variable domain in full, completed from reference TRBV5-6 and TRBJ1-4, reads DAGVTQSPTHLIKTRGQQVTLRCSPKSGHDTVSWYQQALGQGPQFIFQYYEEEERQRGNFPDRFSGHQFPNYSSELNVNALLLGDSALYLCASSFQGASGKLFFGSGTQLSVL.

This clone has a single count. The chain combines TRBV7-8 with TRBJ2-7; D possibly corresponds to TRBD2 (6 bases). V lost 8 bases to trimming and J lost 2 bases, with 19 bases between them. The CDR3 consists of 15 residues. Germline-derived CDR1 and CDR2 are SGHVS and FQNEAQ. The CDR3 sequence: CASGLRRDGTYEQYF. The DNA for the CDR3 is TGTGCCAGCGGCCTACGGCGGGACGGGACCTACGAGCAGTACTTC.

V and J are TRBV28 and TRBJ2-1; D remains unclear. Germline CDR1 and CDR2: MDHEN and SYDVKM. The CDR3 is 13 amino acids. Trimming took off 2 bases at V and 6 bases at J, with 8 bases between the two ends. The CDR3 nucleotides are TGTGCCAGCAGTTTAACAGCCCCCAATGAGCAGTTCTTC. Its translation: CASSLTAPNEQFF.

V is TRBV28 and J is TRBJ1-5; 8 positions match TRBD1. Unmatched junction bases numbered 9, after V lost 7 bases and J lost 4 bases. This CDR3 contains 15 residues. The germline CDR1 and CDR2 sequences are MDHEN and SYDVKM. The DNA of the CDR3 is TGTGCCAGCACAGTGGGGACAGGTGTTAATCAGCCCCAGCATTTT. Translation: CASTVGTGVNQPQHF.

The chain links TRBV27 to TRBJ2-7; TRBD1 agrees at 8 bases. J lost 1 base, V lost 6 bases, and 8 bases had no gene match. CDR1 and CDR2 (germline): MNHEY, SMNVEV (reference sequence). The CDR3 consists of 15 residues. The CDR3 nucleotides read TGTGCCAGCAGCCCGGGACAGGTAGGGTCCTACGAGCAGTACTTC. Its translation is CASSPGQVGSYEQYF.

This chain uses TRBV25-1 with TRBJ1-2; 7 nucleotides line up with TRBD1. Germline V gene data show CDR1 as MGHDK and CDR2 as SYGVNS. CDR3 size: 16 residues. The V and J ends lost 5 bases and 4 bases, in that order; junction bases with no gene match: 13. This chain's CDR3 is CASSSLTGPLSYGYTF. CDR3 sequence (DNA): TGTGCCAGCAGTTCTCTGACAGGGCCCTTATCCTATGGCTACACCTTC.

V gene TRBV7-7 combines with J gene TRBJ2-3; D unresolved. V was shortened by 1 base and J by 6 bases, with 8 bases between the two germline ends. This CDR3 is 13 amino acids long. Germline lookup yields CDR1 SSHAT and CDR2 FNYEAQ (reference sequence). CDR3 sequence (DNA): TGTGCCAGCAGCTTAGATTTCGGGGATACGCAGTATTTT. Its protein product is CASSLDFGDTQYF.

This chain uses TRBV5-6 with TRBJ2-3; 7 bases match TRBD2. V shed 4 bases, J shed 1 base, and the junction held 9 bases outside the gene matches. There are 16 residues in the CDR3. The germline V gene has CDR1 SGHDT and CDR2 YYEEEE. This CDR3 is CASSGASGARTDTQYF. CDR3 bases: TGTGCCAGCAGCGGGGCAAGCGGGGCCCGCACAGATACGCAGTATTTT.

This chain links TRBV5-4 with TRBJ1-1; D is perhaps TRBD1 (5 bases). The germline CDR1 and CDR2 sequences are SGHNT and YYREEE (reference sequence). Trimming took off 5 bases at V and 0 bases at J, with 14 bases between the two ends. The CDR3 totals 15 residues. In DNA, the CDR3 is TGTGCCAGCAGGGGCTTGGGGGGTTTGAACACTGAAGCTTTCTTT. It translates to CASRGLGGLNTEAFF.

V gene TRBV29-1 combines with J gene TRBJ2-7; TRBD2 might be the D (6 bases). This CDR3 contains 13 residues. CDR1 and CDR2 from the germline V gene are SQVTM and ANQGSEA. The ends were cut back, 4 bases at V and 9 bases at J, with 19 bases in the middle. Here the CDR3 DNA reads TGCAGCGTTGGTCATACCCCTAAGGAGGGGCAGTACTTC. It specifies CSVGHTPKEGQYF.

The CDR3 sequence is CASSYARGEKLFF. CDR3 sequence (DNA): TGTGCCAGCAGTTACGCCAGAGGGGAAAAACTGTTTTTT. The V call is TRBV6-6, the J call TRBJ1-4, with D unclear. The CDR3 has 13 amino acids. The ends were cut back, 2 bases at V and 8 bases at J, with 9 bases in the middle. Germline values: CDR1 MNHNY, CDR2 SVGAGI (reference sequence).

V usage is TRBV15 and J usage is TRBJ1-5; D not resolved. This CDR3 has 14 residues. Germline assignment: CDR1 LNHNV and CDR2 YYDKDF (reference sequence). V lost 0 bases to trimming and J lost 3 bases, with 6 bases between them. The CDR3 sequence: CATSRDSANQPQHF. The CDR3, as DNA: TGTGCCACCAGCAGAGATAGCGCCAATCAGCCCCAGCATTTT.

The chain links TRBV5-1 to TRBJ2-7, with 7 nucleotides matching TRBD1. The length of the CDR3 is 14 residues. Germline CDR1 reads SGHRS; CDR2 reads YFSETQ. With V trimmed by 4 bases and J by 1 base, 5 bases remained unmatched. The chain's CDR3 is CASSTPGQSYEQYF. The CDR3, as DNA: TGCGCCAGCAGCACGCCGGGACAGTCCTACGAGCAGTACTTC.